This TCR beta chain derives from a study of T cells in Graves' hyperthyroidism and ophthalmopathy. The wider study: Staff took peripheral blood when the initial diagnosis was made, before any treatment began. Study-wide results and caveats: A 13 V-J model separated ophthalmopathy from stable hyperthyroidism. For ophthalmopathy, model prediction preceded onset by a median roughly 6.3 months.

TCR beta CDR3 region amplification was performed from RNA transcripts. A first-round RT-PCR of the TCR CDR3 used the HTBI primer set. TCRdb redid the calling of the multiplex PCR reads with MiXCR, one entry per CDR3 protein. The data contain a few hundred thousand distinct CDR3 sequences, about 20% of them singletons. This clonotype was detected a few times. Its antigen is currently unknown. The CDR3 covers 15 residues. The germline gives CDR1 MGHRA, CDR2 YSYEKL. Trimming removed 0 bases from V and 4 bases from J; junction bases left unmatched: 4. The chain uses TRBV4-1 and TRBJ2-3, with 7 bases fitting TRBD2. Sequenced sample: blood. The receptor's source is a woman aged 70-85 years with Graves' ophthalmopathy. As DNA, the CDR3 is TGCGCCAGCAGCCAAGATGGGGGGGGAGCAGATACGCAGTATTTT. It codes for CASSQDGGGADTQYF.